These 20 T cell receptor beta chains were all obtained from the same sample, sequenced in a study of blood T cell repertoires in COVID-19. Assay used: immunoSEQ multiplex PCR; TCRdb lists only in-frame clones, some missing. The sample gives 55,000 to 75,000 clones, around 77% of which show up once; 20% to 25% is in the top ten. The sequencing input was peripheral blood. These receptors all stem from a man older than 75 with active or convalescent COVID-19.

The chain carries TRBV25-1 and TRBJ2-3; 11 nucleotides match TRBD2. V lost 6 bases, J lost 3 bases, and 2 bases stayed unmatched. This CDR3 is 14 amino acids long. The V gene's germline CDR1 is MGHDK and CDR2 SYGVNS. CDR3 region: CASRGLAGTDTQYF. The CDR3 nucleotides read TGTGCCAGCAGAGGACTAGCGGGTACAGATACGCAGTATTTT.

The rearrangement uses TRBV7-3 and TRBJ2-6; D might be TRBD1 (6 bases). Germline V gene lookup returns CDR1 SGHTA and CDR2 FQGTGA. V lost 5 bases and J lost 2, with 19 bases in between. The CDR3 runs 18 residues. CDR3 sequence (DNA): TGTGCCAGCAGCCCCCCGTTGCAGGGGTGGGCTGGGGCCAACGTCCTGACTTTC. This translates into CASSPPLQGWAGANVLTF.

The genes are TRBV30 and TRBJ2-2; TRBD2 matches 11 bases. Trimming at V came to 2 bases and at J to 4 bases, leaving 6 bases not matched to a gene. CDR1 and CDR2 from the germline V gene are GTSNPN and SVGIG (reference sequence). This CDR3 is built from 16 residues. The CDR3 region is CAWSKGSGRATGELFF. The CDR3 DNA reads as TGTGCCTGGAGTAAGGGTAGCGGGAGGGCCACCGGGGAGCTGTTTTTT.

The chain carries TRBV6-6 and TRBJ1-4, with 7 nucleotides matching TRBD1. V lost 6 bases, J lost 8 bases, and 6 bases stayed unmatched. Germline V gene data show CDR1 as MNHNY and CDR2 as SVGAGI (reference sequence). The CDR3 is 13 amino acids. CDR3 region: CASSTGVREKLFF. For the CDR3, the DNA is TGTGCCAGCAGCACAGGGGTACGGGAAAAACTGTTTTTT.

The V gene is TRBV19, the J gene TRBJ2-7; 8 bases match TRBD2. Trimming cost V 2 bases and J 3 bases; bases outside gene matches: 6. CDR1 and CDR2 from the germline V gene are LNHDA and SQIVND (reference sequence). This CDR3 spans 15 amino acids. CDR3 amino acids: CASSIKLAENYEQYF. As DNA, the CDR3 is TGTGCCAGTAGTATAAAACTAGCGGAAAACTACGAGCAGTACTTC.

The chain recombines TRBV5-6 with TRBJ2-3; a possible D gene is TRBD1 (5 bases). This CDR3 is built from 13 residues. V was pared by 0 bases and J by 4 bases, with 6 bases between. Germline V lookup: CDR1 SGHDT, CDR2 YYEEEE. CDR3 amino acids: CASSLEGSDTQYF. The CDR3 DNA is TGTGCCAGCAGCTTGGAGGGGTCAGATACGCAGTATTTT.

This rearrangement joins TRBV21-1 to TRBJ2-2; the DNA was not compared with TRBD1, the D call given in the table. TRBV21-1 is recorded as a pseudogene. This CDR3 has 15 amino acids. The CDR3 DNA sequence: TGTGCCAGCCCTACAACCAAAGGGGCGACCGGGGAGCTGTTTTTT. This translates into CASPTTKGATGELFF.

The chain combines TRBV5-1 with TRBJ2-5; 7 bases are shared with TRBD1. This CDR3 contains 15 residues. V dropped 4 bases and J dropped 2; count of bases not matched to a gene: 8. From germline, CDR1 is SGHRS and CDR2 YFSETQ. CDR3 nucleotides: TGCGCCAGCAGCACCAGACAGGGTACTCAAGAGACCCAGTACTTC. Its translation: CASSTRQGTQETQYF.

The rearrangement uses TRBV7-2 and TRBJ2-7, with 8 bases matching TRBD1. The CDR3 is made up of 17 amino acids. V dropped 7 bases and J dropped 7; count of bases not matched to a gene: 21. Germline V gene sequence: CDR1 SGHTA, CDR2 FQGNSA. The CDR3 loop is CASTEPGQENGRREQYF. CDR3 DNA: TGTGCCAGCACCGAGCCGGGACAGGAGAATGGTAGGCGGGAGCAGTACTTC.

The chain is built from TRBV9 and TRBJ2-5; D is possibly TRBD1 (6 bases). The length of the CDR3 is 13 residues. Deletions cut 6 bases from V and 4 bases from J, with 13 bases between. Germline values: CDR1 SGDLS, CDR2 YYNGEE. CDR3 region: CASTRDISETQYF. The CDR3 bases are TGTGCCAGCACCCGGGACATCTCAGAGACCCAGTACTTC. The variable domain in full, completed from reference TRBV9 and TRBJ2-5, reads DSGVTQTPKHLITATGQRVTLRCSPRSGDLSVYWYQQSLDQGLQFLIQYYNGEERAKGNILERFSAQQFPDLHSELNLSSLELGDSALYFCASTRDISETQYFGPGTRLLVL.

The rearrangement joins TRBV9 to TRBJ2-1; D possibly corresponds to TRBD1 (5 bases). Germline CDR1 and CDR2: SGDLS and YYNGEE. Trimming stripped 0 bases from V and 6 bases from J, with 10 bases between. The length of the CDR3 is 14 residues. The CDR3 sequence: CASSVDQGPNEQFF. CDR3 bases: TGTGCCAGCAGCGTAGATCAGGGTCCCAATGAGCAGTTCTTC.

The rearrangement links TRBV6-5 to TRBJ2-5; 8 positions match TRBD2. This CDR3 is 14 amino acids long. Germline CDR1 and CDR2: MNHEY and SVGAGI. The junction had 6 bases not matched to a gene; V was cut back by 4 bases and J by 5 bases. The CDR3 loop is CASSSAGASETQYF. The CDR3 nucleotides read TGTGCCAGCAGTTCAGCGGGGGCCTCGGAGACCCAGTACTTC.

The V call is TRBV27, the J call TRBJ2-1; maybe TRBD1 (5 bases). In germline, CDR1 is MNHEY, CDR2 SMNVEV (reference sequence). Trimming removed 6 bases from V and 7 bases from J, with 22 bases in between. This CDR3 contains 16 residues. The CDR3 reads CASRHTGARQLNEQFF. The CDR3 DNA is TGTGCCAGCAGACACACTGGGGCTAGGCAGTTGAATGAGCAGTTCTTC.

This clone has only a few counts. The chain uses TRBV24-1 and TRBJ1-5; D not resolved. The CDR3 extends over 17 amino acids. Germline V gene sequence: CDR1 KGHDR, CDR2 SFDVKD. V lost 2 bases and J lost 9, with 22 bases in between. The CDR3 sequence is CATSDYPQWPKGGPQHF. The CDR3 DNA sequence: TGTGCCACCAGTGATTACCCACAGTGGCCCAAGGGAGGGCCCCAGCATTTT.

This chain links TRBV21-1 with TRBJ1-2; the table's D call, TRBD1, was not checked against the DNA. TRBV21-1 is deemed a pseudogene. CDR3 size: 15 residues. CDR3 DNA: TGTGCCAGCAGGATTACAGGCGGACCCCGCTATGGCTACACCTTC. It encodes CASRITGGPRYGYTF.

The chain uses TRBV24-1 and TRBJ2-1; 8 nucleotides line up with TRBD2. The CDR3 consists of 16 residues. Germline values: CDR1 KGHDR, CDR2 SFDVKD. With V trimmed by 2 bases and J by 3 bases, 5 bases remained unmatched. The CDR3 bases are TGTGCCACCAGTGATTCGGGGGGGACTAACTACAATGAGCAGTTCTTC. It translates to CATSDSGGTNYNEQFF.

This clone showed up just a few times. The chain carries TRBV9 and TRBJ2-1; D uncertain. The length of the CDR3 is 14 residues. The V end lost 0 bases, the J end lost 5 bases, and 9 bases lay between the germline ends. Germline assignment: CDR1 SGDLS and CDR2 YYNGEE. This chain's CDR3 is CASSVALRDNEQFF. As DNA, the CDR3 is TGTGCCAGCAGCGTAGCTTTGCGAGACAATGAGCAGTTCTTC.

This clone appeared a few times. CDR3 sequence reads: CASSPPPAGTNSPLHF. The CDR3 DNA sequence: TGTGCCAGTAGTCCTCCCCCAGCAGGGACAAATTCACCCCTCCACTTT. The chain is built from TRBV19 and TRBJ1-6, with a weak D call TRBD1 (6 bases). V gave up 5 bases and J gave up 7 bases, with 18 bases separating them. This CDR3 spans 16 amino acids. Per the germline V gene, CDR1 is LNHDA and CDR2 is SQIVND (reference sequence).

V and J are TRBV7-2 and TRBJ2-4; a possible D gene is TRBD1 (6 bases). Deletions cut 5 bases from V and 7 bases from J, with 15 bases between. The length of the CDR3 is 14 residues. CDR1 and CDR2 (germline): SGHTA, FQGNSA. The CDR3 nucleotides are TGTGCCAGCAGCCAACATCAGGGGATCAACATTCAGTACTTC. It codes for CASSQHQGINIQYF.

The J gene is TRBJ1-1, the V gene TRBV5-4; no firm D call. The CDR3 is 14 residues long. With 0 bases removed from V and 2 bases from J, the gap between germline ends came to 8 bases. Germline assignment: CDR1 SGHNT and CDR2 YYREEE (reference sequence). The CDR3 here is CASSLEVVNTEAFF. The CDR3 coding sequence is TGTGCCAGCAGCTTGGAAGTAGTAAACACTGAAGCTTTCTTT.